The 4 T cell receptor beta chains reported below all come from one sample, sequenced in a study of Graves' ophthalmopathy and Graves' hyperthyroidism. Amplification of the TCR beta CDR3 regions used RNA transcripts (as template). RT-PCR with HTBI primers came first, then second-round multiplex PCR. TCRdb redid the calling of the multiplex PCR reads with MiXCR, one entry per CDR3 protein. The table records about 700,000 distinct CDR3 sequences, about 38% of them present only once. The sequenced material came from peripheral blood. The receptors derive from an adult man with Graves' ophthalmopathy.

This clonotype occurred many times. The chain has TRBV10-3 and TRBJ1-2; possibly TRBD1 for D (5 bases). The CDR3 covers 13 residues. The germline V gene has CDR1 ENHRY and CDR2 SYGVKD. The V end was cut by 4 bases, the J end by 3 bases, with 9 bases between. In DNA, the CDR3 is TGTGCCATCAGTGGGCCGACAGACTATGGCTACACCTTC. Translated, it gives CAISGPTDYGYTF.

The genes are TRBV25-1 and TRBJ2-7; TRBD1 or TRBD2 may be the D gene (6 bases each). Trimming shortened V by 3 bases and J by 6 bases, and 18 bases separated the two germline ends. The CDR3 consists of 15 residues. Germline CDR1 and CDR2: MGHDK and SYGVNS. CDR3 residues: CASSDPEGGSCEQYF. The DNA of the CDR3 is TGTGCCAGCAGTGACCCCGAGGGGGGCTCTTGCGAGCAGTACTTC.

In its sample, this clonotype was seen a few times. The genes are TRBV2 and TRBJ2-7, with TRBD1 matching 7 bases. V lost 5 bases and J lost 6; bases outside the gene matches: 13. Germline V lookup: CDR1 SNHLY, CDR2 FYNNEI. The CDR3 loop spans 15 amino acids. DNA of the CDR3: TGTGCCAGCAGTTTATCGACAGGGCAGGCATTCGAGCAGTACTTC. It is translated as CASSLSTGQAFEQYF.

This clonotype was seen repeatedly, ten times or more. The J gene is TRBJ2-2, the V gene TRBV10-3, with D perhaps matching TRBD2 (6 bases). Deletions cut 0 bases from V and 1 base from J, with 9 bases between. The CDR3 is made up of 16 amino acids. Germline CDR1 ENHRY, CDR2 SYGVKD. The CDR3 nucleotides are TGTGCCATCAGTGAGTCGATAGCGGAGAACACCGGGGAGCTGTTTTTT. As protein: CAISESIAENTGELFF.